The 8 T cell receptor beta chains listed next were all sequenced from one sample in a study of T-cell memory formation after mild COVID-19. TCRdb re-derived calls from the 5' RACE reads in MiXCR, one entry per CDR3 protein. The data hold about 210,000 distinct CDR3 sequences, with 8% to 11% observed a single time. Sequenced sample: PBMCs or a T cell subset sorted from them (not recorded which). These receptors all stem from a man aged 18 to 29 who had mild COVID-19 (a few samples of this study predate the infection). Cell type and time point are not known.

This rearrangement joins TRBV6-2 or TRBV6-3 to TRBJ2-3; 8 bases agree with TRBD1. The CDR3 totals 15 residues. Losses at the gene ends were 6 bases for V and 1 base for J; bases not matched to a gene: 6. Germline V gives CDR1 MNHEY, CDR2 SVGEGT. This CDR3 reads CASRKPGQGTDTQYF. The CDR3 DNA reads as TGTGCCAGCAGGAAACCGGGACAGGGCACAGATACGCAGTATTTT.

The chain is built from TRBV7-9 and TRBJ2-5, with 9 positions matching TRBD2. V gave up 4 bases and J gave up 5 bases; unmatched junction bases: 11. Germline-derived CDR1 and CDR2 are SEHNR and FQNEAQ (reference sequence). The CDR3 sequence is 16 residues long. The CDR3 region is CASSSETSGKVETQYF. The CDR3 nucleotides are TGTGCCAGCAGCTCTGAGACTAGCGGCAAAGTGGAGACCCAGTACTTC.

The table lists this clonotype with a few counts. The chain uses TRBV18 and TRBJ2-1; TRBD2 matches 7 bases. The CDR3 length is 14 residues. V lost 6 bases and J lost 6; bases outside the gene matches: 8. CDR1 and CDR2 (germline): KGHSH, LQKENI. The CDR3 protein is CASSLGGGGNEQFF. The CDR3 bases are TGTGCCAGCTCCCTGGGCGGGGGAGGCAATGAGCAGTTCTTC.

In this sample, this clonotype turned up a few times. V is TRBV7-2 and J is TRBJ2-7, with D perhaps matching TRBD1 (6 bases). This CDR3 is built from 13 residues. V was cut by 1 base and J by 11 bases, with 15 bases left in between. CDR1 is SGHTA and CDR2 is FQGNSA in the germline V gene. The CDR3 DNA reads TGTGCCAGCAGCTTAGAGGGGCAGGGGTGGAAGTACGTC. It translates to CASSLEGQGWKYV.

This chain joins TRBV5-6 and TRBJ1-2; TRBD1 matches 9 bases. The CDR3 has 14 residues. In germline, CDR1 is SGHDT, CDR2 YYEEEE. J was trimmed by 5 bases and V by 4 bases; bases with no gene match: 6. The CDR3 DNA reads TGTGCCAGCAGCACCGGGACAGGGAAATATGGCTACACCTTC. Its translation: CASSTGTGKYGYTF.

This chain uses TRBV9 with TRBJ2-5; D perhaps matches TRBD1 (7 bases). The CDR3 spans 14 residues. V was trimmed by 1 base and J by 4 bases, leaving 11 bases between them. Germline CDR1 SGDLS, CDR2 YYNGEE. The DNA for the CDR3 is TGTGCCAGCAGCGTACAGGGGGGTCGAGAGACCCAGTACTTC. This translates into CASSVQGGRETQYF.

This clonotype was seen many times. V usage is TRBV5-1 and J usage is TRBJ2-3, with D possibly matching TRBD1 (6 bases). Looked up from germline, CDR1 is SGHRS and CDR2 is YFSETQ. The V gene lost 6 bases and the J gene lost 0 bases, with 17 bases spanning the gap. The CDR3 consists of 16 residues. The CDR3 nucleotides are TGCGCCAGCAATGAAGGGGGAGCAGCTAGCACAGATACGCAGTATTTT. This encodes CASNEGGAASTDTQYF.

This clonotype was seen many times. The chain combines TRBV7-2 with TRBJ2-5; D unclear. The V gene's germline CDR1 is SGHTA and CDR2 FQGNSA. The CDR3 consists of 12 residues. V gave up 1 base and J gave up 10 bases, with 10 bases separating them. The CDR3 loop reads CASSLDVMGQYF. CDR3 DNA: TGTGCCAGCAGCTTAGATGTCATGGGCCAGTACTTC.